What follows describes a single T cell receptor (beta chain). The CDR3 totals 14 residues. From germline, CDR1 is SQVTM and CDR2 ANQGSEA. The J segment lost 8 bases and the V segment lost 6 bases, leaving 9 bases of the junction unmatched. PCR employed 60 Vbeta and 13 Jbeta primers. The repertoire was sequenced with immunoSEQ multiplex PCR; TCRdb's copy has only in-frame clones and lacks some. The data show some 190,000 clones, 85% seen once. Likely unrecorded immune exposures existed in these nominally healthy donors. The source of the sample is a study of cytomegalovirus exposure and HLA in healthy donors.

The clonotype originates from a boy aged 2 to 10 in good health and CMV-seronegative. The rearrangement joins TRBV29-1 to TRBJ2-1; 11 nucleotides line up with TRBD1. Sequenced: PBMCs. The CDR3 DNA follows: TGCAGCGTCCCGAGAAGGACAGGGGGCGATGAGCAGTTCTTC. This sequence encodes CSVPRRTGGDEQFF.